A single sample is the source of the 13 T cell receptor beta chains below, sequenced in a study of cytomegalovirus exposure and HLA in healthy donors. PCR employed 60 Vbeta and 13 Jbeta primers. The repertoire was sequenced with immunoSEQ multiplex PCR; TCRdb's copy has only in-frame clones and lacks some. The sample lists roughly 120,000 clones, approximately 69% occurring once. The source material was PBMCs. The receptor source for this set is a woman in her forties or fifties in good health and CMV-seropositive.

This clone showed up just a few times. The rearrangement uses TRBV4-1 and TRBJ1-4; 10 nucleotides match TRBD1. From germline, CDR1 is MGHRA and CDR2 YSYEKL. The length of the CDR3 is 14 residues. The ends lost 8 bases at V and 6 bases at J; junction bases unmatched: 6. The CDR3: CASLGTGVDEKLFF. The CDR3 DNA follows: TGCGCCAGCCTTGGGACAGGGGTCGATGAAAAACTGTTTTTT.

CDR3 in DNA: TGTGCCAGCAGCGTGGAGAAAGATTCACCCCTCCACTTT. Protein sequence: CASSVEKDSPLHF. The chain combines TRBV7-8 with TRBJ1-6; D unresolved. V was shortened by 5 bases and J by 8 bases, with 10 bases between the two germline ends. CDR1 is SGHVS and CDR2 is FQNEAQ in the germline V gene. The CDR3 totals 13 residues.

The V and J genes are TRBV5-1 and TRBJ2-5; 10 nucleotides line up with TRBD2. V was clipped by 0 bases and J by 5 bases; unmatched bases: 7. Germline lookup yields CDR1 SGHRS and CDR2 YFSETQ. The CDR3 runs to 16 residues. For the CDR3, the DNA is TGCGCCAGCAGCTTGGTACTAGCGGGAACTGGGGAGACCCAGTACTTC. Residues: CASSLVLAGTGETQYF.

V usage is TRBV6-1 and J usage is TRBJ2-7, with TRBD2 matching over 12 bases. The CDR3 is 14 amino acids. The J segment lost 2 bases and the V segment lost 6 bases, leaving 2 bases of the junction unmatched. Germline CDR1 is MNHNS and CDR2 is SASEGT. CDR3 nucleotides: TGTGCCAGCAGCGGACTAGCGGGACCCTACGAGCAGTACTTC. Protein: CASSGLAGPYEQYF.

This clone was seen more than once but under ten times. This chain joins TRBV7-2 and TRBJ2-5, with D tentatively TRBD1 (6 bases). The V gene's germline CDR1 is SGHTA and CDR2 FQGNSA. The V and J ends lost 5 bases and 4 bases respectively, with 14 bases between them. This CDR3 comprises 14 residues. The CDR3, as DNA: TGTGCCAGCAGCCCGCAGGGGTTTAGAGAGACCCAGTACTTC. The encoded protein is CASSPQGFRETQYF.

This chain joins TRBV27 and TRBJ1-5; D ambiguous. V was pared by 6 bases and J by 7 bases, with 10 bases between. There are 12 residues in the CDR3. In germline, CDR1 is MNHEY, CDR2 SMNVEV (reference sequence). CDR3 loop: CASRDYGQPQHF. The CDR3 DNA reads TGTGCCAGCAGGGACTACGGGCAGCCCCAGCATTTT.

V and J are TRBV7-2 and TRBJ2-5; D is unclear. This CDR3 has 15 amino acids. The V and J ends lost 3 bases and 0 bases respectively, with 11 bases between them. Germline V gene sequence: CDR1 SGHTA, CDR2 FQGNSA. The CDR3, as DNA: TGTGCCAGCAGCTTGTTTGTCACAGACCAAGAGACCCAGTACTTC. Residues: CASSLFVTDQETQYF.

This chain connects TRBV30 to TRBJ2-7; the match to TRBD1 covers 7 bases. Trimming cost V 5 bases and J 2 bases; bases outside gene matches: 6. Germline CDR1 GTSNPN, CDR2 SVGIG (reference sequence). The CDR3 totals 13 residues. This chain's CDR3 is CAWETGQTYEQYF. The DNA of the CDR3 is TGTGCCTGGGAAACGGGACAGACCTACGAGCAGTACTTC.

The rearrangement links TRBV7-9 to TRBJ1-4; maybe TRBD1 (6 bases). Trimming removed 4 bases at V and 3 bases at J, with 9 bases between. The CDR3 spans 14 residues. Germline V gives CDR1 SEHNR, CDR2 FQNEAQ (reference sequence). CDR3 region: CASSSQGSNEKLFF. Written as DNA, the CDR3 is TGTGCCAGCAGCTCCCAGGGGTCTAATGAAAAACTGTTTTTT.

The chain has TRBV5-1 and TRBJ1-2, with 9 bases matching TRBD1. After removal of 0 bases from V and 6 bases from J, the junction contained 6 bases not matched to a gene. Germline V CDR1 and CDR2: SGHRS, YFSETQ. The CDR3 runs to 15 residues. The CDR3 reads CASSLETTGGDGYTF. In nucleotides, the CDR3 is TGCGCCAGCAGCTTGGAGACGACAGGGGGAGATGGCTACACCTTC.

CDR3 residues: CASSLSQGEAFF. The CDR3 nucleotides read TGTGCCAGCAGTTTATCCCAGGGAGAAGCTTTCTTT. This rearrangement joins TRBV28 to TRBJ1-1, with a weak D call TRBD1 (5 bases). The CDR3 loop spans 12 amino acids. Trimming left V 1 base short and J 8 bases short, with 8 bases between. Germline loops: CDR1 MDHEN, CDR2 SYDVKM.

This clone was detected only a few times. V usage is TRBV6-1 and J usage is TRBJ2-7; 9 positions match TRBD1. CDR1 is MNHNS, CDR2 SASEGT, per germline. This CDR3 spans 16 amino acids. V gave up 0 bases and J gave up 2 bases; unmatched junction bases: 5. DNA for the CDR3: TGTGCCAGCAGTGAAGCCCGGACAGGGGATGCCTACGAGCAGTACTTC. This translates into CASSEARTGDAYEQYF.

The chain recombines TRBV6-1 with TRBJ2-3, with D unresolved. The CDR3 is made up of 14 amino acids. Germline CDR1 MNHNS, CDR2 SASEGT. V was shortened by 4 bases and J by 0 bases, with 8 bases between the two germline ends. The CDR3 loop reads CASSAITSTDTQYF. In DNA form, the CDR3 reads TGTGCCAGCAGTGCGATTACTAGCACAGATACGCAGTATTTT.